Listed below are T cell receptor beta chains from one sample, sequenced in a study of T cell repertoires in cytomegalovirus infection. TCRdb independently ran MiXCR on the reads; one entry per CDR3 protein. In the table there are approximately 910,000 distinct CDR3 sequences, around 29% of which are singletons. Antigens for these TCRs are unknown. The source was cultured CD8+ T cells from PBMCs, collected from culture after CMV antigen stimulation. These receptors originate from a human donor in good health (CMV status not recorded). Some clones in this sample may be carry-over from other donors' samples. Each CDR3 is given with its conserved first and last residue. Where a row states a size, it is once, few, many or the class of an expanded clone; other rows omit it.

abundance: few; v_gene: TRBV7-9; CDR3aa: CASSSSGTSGGAFSDTQYF
abundance: -; v_gene: TRBV20-1; CDR3aa: CSARDWTGGSEFNQPQHF
abundance: many; v_gene: TRBV7-8; CDR3aa: CASSLVGGLQGTEAFF
abundance: -; v_gene: TRBV12-5; CDR3aa: CASGTKSSGNTIYF
abundance: -; v_gene: TRBV4-1; CDR3aa: CASSPDTGDGVEAFF
abundance: few; v_gene: TRBV7-8; CDR3aa: CASSSTGQLRNYGYTF
abundance: -; v_gene: TRBV11-2; CDR3aa: CASSSQGPGIGYTF
abundance: few; v_gene: TRBV28; CDR3aa: CASSLFEAGRNTEAFF
abundance: -; v_gene: TRBV5-6; CDR3aa: CASSQAGQGAFVDSPLHF
abundance: many; v_gene: TRBV7-6; CDR3aa: CASSPTHQGLWADTQYF
abundance: few; v_gene: TRBV20-1; CDR3aa: CSAKKGGSEAFF
abundance: -; v_gene: TRBV10-3; CDR3aa: CAISGEPATDTQYF